This TCR beta chain was recorded in a study of blood T cells in healthy people across ages. Study overall: In model experiments, template switching was able to capture about one barcoded beta molecule for every two T cells that were present.

Trimming cost V 3 bases and J 1 base; bases outside gene matches: 12. The CDR3 has 18 residues. Germline-derived CDR1 and CDR2 are SGDLS and YYNGEE. The sample, around 10 milliliters of peripheral blood, was drawn from each donor. A note on this clonotype: Its antigen is not identified.

It was with a sample-barcoded 5' primer and a J-beta primer mix that a second PCR of roughly 7 to 12 cycles was run. TCRdb reprocessed the 5' RACE reads with MiXCR, giving one entry per CDR3 protein. This table has 1 million to 1.2 million distinct CDR3 sequences, 35% to 40% appearing once. Points from the study as a whole: More naive CD4+ cells and higher diversity marked long-lived donors relative to aged donors. The study lacked donor CMV status, which possibly confounded expanded clonotype changes.

The chain links TRBV9 to TRBJ2-2; 7 nucleotides line up with TRBD2. The TCR sequence derives from a man younger than 35 in good health. What was sequenced was blood. The CDR3 region has the DNA TGTGCCAGCAGCGCGGACCCTGGTCTAGCGGTGAACACCGGGGAGCTGTTTTTT. Protein: CASSADPGLAVNTGELFF.